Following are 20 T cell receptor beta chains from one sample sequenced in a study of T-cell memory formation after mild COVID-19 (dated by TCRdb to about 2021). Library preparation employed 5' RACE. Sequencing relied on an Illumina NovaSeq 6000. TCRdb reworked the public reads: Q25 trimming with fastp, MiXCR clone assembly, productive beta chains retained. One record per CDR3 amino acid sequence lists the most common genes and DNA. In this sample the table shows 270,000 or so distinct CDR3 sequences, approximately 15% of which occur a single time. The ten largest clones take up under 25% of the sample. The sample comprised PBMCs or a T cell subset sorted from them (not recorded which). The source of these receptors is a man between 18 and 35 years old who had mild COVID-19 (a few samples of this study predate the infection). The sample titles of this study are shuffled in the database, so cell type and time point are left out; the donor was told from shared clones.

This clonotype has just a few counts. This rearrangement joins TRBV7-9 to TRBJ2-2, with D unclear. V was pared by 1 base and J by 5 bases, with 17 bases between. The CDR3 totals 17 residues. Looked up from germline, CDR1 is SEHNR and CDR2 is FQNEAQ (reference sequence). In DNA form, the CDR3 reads TGTGCCAGCAGCTTAGTAGGTCTCTCGCAAAAGACCGGGGAGCTGTTTTTT. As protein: CASSLVGLSQKTGELFF.

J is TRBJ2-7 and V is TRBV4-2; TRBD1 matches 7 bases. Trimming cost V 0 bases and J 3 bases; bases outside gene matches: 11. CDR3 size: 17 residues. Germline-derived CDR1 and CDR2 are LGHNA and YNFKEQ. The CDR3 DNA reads TGTGCCAGCAGCCAAGAGGGGGACAGTCCCATTTACTACGAGCAGTACTTC. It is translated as CASSQEGDSPIYYEQYF.

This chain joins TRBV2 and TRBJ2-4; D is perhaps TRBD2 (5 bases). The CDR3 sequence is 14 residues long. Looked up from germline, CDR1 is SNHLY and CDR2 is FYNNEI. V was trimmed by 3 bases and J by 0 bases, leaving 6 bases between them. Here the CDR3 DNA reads TGTGCCAGCAGTGACGGACTAGCCAAAAACATTCAGTACTTC. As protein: CASSDGLAKNIQYF.

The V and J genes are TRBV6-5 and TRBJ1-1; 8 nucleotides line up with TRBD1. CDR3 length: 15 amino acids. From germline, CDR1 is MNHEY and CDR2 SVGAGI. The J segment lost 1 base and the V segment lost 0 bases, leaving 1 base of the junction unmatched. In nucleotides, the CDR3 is TGTGCCAGCAGTTACTCCGGACAGGGGAACACTGAAGCTTTCTTT. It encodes CASSYSGQGNTEAFF.

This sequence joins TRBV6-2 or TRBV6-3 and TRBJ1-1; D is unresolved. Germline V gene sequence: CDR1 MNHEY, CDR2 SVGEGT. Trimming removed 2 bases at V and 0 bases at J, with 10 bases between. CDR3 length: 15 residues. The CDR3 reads CASSYLPLVNTEAFF. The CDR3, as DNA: TGTGCCAGCAGTTACCTACCCCTCGTGAACACTGAAGCTTTCTTT.

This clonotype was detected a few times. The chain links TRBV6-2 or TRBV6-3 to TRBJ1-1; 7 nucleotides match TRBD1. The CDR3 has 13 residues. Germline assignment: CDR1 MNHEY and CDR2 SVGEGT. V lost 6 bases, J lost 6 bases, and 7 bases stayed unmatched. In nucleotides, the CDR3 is TGTGCCAGCAGACCCAGGGGGGGGCCTGAAGCTTTCTTT. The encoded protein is CASRPRGGPEAFF.

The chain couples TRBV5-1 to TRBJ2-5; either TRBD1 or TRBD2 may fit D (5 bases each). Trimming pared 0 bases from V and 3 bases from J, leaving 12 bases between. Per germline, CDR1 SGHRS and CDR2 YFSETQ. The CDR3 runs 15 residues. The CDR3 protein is CASSLGDGFKETQYF. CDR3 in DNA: TGCGCCAGCAGCTTGGGGGACGGATTCAAAGAGACCCAGTACTTC.

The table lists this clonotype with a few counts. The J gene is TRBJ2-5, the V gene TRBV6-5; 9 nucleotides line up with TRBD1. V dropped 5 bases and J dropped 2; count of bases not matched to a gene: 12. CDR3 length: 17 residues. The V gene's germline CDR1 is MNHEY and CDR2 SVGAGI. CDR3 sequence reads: CASSNPTGGGPQETQYF. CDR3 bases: TGTGCCAGCAGTAATCCGACAGGGGGAGGTCCACAAGAGACCCAGTACTTC.

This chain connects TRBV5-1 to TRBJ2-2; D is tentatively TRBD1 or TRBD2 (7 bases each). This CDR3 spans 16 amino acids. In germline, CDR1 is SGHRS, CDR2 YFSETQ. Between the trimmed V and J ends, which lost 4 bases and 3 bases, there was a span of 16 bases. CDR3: CASSGMTGRDTGELFF. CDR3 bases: TGCGCCAGCAGCGGGATGACAGGGAGGGACACCGGGGAGCTGTTTTTT.

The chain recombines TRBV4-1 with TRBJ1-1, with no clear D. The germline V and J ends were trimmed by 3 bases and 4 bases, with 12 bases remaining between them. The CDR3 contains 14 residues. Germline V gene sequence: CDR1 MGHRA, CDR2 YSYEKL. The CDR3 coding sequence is TGCGCCAGCAGCCAGTGGGTTGAGCGCACTGAAGCTTTCTTT. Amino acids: CASSQWVERTEAFF.

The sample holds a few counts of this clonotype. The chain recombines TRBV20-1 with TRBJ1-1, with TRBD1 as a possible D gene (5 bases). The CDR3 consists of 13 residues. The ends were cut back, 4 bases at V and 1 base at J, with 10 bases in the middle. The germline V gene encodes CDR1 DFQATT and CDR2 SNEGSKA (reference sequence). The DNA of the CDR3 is TGCAGTGCTACCGGGACGAAGAACACTGAAGCTTTCTTT. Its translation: CSATGTKNTEAFF.

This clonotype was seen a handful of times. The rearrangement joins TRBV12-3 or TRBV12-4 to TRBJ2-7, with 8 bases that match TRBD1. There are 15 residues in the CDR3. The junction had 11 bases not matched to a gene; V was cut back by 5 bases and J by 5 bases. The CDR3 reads CASSLLDRDFHEQYF. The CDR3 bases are TGTGCCAGCAGTCTTCTGGACAGGGACTTCCACGAGCAGTACTTC.

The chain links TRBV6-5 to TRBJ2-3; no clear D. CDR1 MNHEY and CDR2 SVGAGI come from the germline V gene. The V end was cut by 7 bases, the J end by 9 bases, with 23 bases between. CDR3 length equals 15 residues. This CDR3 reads CASIRNRTVTETQYF. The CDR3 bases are TGTGCCAGCATCCGTAATCGCACTGTTACCGAGACGCAGTATTTT.

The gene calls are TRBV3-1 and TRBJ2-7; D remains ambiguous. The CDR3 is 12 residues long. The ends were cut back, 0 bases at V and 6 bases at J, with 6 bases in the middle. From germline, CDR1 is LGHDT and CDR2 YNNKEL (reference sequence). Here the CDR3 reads CASSQDLAEQYF. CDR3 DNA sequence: TGTGCCAGCAGCCAAGATTTGGCCGAGCAGTACTTC.

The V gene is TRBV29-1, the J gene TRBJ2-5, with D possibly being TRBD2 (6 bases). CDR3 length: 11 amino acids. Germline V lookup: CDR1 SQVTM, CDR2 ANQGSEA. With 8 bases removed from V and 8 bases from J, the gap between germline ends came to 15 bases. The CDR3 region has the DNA TGCAGCACCCAGGCGGGGCTTACCCAGTACTTC. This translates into CSTQAGLTQYF. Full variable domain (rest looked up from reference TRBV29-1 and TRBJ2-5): SAVISQKPSRDICQRGTSLTIQCQVDSQVTMMFWYRQQPGQSLTLIATANQGSEATYESGFVIDKFPISRPNLTFSTLTVSNMSPEDSSIYLCSTQAGLTQYFGPGTRLLVL.

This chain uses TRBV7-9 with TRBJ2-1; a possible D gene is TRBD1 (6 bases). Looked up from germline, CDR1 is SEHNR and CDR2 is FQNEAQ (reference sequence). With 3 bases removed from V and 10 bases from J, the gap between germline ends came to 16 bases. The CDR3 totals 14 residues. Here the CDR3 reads CASSLGRGLIEQFF. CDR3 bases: TGTGCCAGCAGCTTGGGCAGGGGATTGATCGAGCAGTTCTTC.

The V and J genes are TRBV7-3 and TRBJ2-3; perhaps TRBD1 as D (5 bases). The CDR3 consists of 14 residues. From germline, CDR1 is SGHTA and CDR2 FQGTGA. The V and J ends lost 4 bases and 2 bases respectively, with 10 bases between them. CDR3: CASSSLGATDTQYF. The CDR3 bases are TGTGCCAGCAGCTCTCTTGGGGCCACAGATACGCAGTATTTT.

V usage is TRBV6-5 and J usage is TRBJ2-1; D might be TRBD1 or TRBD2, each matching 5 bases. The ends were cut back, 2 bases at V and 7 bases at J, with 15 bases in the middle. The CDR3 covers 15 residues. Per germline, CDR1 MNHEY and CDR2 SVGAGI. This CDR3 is CASSYTGTPANEQFF. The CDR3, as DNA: TGTGCCAGCAGTTACACCGGGACCCCTGCTAATGAGCAGTTCTTC.

In nucleotides, the CDR3 is TGCGCCAGCAGCTTGGGCAATGTGATGAACACTGAAGCTTTCTTT. Its translation is CASSLGNVMNTEAFF. The rearrangement uses TRBV5-1 and TRBJ1-1; D is uncertain. CDR1 and CDR2 (germline): SGHRS, YFSETQ. There are 15 residues in the CDR3. Trimming removed 0 bases at V and 0 bases at J, with 9 bases between.

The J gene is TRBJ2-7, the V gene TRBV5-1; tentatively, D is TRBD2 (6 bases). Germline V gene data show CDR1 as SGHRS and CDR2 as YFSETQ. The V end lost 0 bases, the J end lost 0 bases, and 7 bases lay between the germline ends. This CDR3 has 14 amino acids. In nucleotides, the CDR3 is TGCGCCAGCAGCTTGGGACTAGACTCCTACGAGCAGTACTTC. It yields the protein CASSLGLDSYEQYF.